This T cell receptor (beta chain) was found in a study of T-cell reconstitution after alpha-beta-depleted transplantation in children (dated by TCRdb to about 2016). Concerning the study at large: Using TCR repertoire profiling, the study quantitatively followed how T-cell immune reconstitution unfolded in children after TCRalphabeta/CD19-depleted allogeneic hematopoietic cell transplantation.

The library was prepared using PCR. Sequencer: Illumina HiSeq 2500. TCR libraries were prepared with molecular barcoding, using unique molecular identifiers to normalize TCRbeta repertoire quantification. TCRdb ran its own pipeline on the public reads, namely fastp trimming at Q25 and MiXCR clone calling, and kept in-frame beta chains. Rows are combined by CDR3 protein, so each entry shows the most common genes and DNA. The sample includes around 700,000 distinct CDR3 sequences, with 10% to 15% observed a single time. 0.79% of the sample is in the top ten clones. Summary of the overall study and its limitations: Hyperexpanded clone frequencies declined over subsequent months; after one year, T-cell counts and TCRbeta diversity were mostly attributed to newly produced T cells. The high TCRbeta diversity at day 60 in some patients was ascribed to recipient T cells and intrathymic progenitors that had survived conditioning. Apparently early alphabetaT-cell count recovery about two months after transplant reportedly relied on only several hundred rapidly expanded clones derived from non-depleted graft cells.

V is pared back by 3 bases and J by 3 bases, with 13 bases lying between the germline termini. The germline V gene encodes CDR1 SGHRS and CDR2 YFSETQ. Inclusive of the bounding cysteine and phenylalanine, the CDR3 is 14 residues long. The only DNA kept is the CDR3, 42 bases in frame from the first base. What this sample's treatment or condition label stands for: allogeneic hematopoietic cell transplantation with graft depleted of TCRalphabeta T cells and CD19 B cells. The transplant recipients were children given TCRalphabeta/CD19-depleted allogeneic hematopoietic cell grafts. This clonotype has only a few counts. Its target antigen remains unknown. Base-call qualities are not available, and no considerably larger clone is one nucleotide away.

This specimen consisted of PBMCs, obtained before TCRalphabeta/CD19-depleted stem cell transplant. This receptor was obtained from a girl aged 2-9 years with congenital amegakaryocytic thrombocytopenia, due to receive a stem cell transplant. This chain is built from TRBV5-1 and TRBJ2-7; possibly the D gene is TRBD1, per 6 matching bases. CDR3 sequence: CASSSQGYGYEQYF. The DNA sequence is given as TGCGCCAGCAGCTCACAGGGTTACGGCTACGAGCAGTACTTC. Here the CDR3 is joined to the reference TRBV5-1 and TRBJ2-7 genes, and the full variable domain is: KAGVTQTPRYLIKTRGQQVTLSCSPISGHRSVSWYQQTPGQGLQFLFEYFSETQRNKGNFPGRFSGRQFSNSRSEMNVSTLELGDSALYLCASSSQGYGYEQYFGPGTRLTVT.